A selection of T cell receptor beta chains follows, all from one sample in a study of regulatory T cells in long-lasting Graves disease. TCRdb reanalysed the multiplex PCR reads using MiXCR and keeps one entry per CDR3 protein. The sample lists 370,000 or so distinct CDR3 sequences, about a sixth occurring once. The sample also formed part of further work on T cells in Graves' hyperthyroidism and ophthalmopathy.

The specimen comprised peripheral blood mononuclear cells (PBMCs), sampled at new diagnosis, from a patient treated with antithyroid drugs. Receptors were obtained from a young woman with Graves disease. Both conserved end residues are part of each CDR3. The D gene is left open where the match is weak. Size values are once, few and many counts, or a class for expanded clones, and some rows have none.

TRBD1,TRBV12-3/TRBV12-4,TRBJ2-2,NA,CASSLETAGGKNFPTGELFF,TGTGCCAGCAGTTTAGAGACCGCAGGGGGCAAAAATTTCCCTACCGGGGAGCTGTTTTTT
TRBD1,TRBV28,TRBJ2-3,many,CASSGPGTEFTDTQYF,TGTGCCAGCAGTGGCCCCGGGACAGAGTTCACAGATACGCAGTATTTT
TRBD2,TRBV5-4,TRBJ2-2,many,CASSSPGLANVPGELFF,TGTGCCAGCAGCTCCCCGGGACTAGCTAACGTGCCCGGGGAGCTGTTTTTT
NA,TRBV7-9,TRBJ2-5,few,CASGALELGKTQYF,TGTGCCAGCGGGGCTTTGGAGCTTGGGAAGACCCAGTACTTC
NA,TRBV7-2,TRBJ2-7,NA,CASSLAGAVSYEQYF,TGTGCCAGCAGCTTAGCCGGGGCAGTCTCCTACGAGCAGTACTTC
NA,TRBV7-8,TRBJ1-1,few,CASSLAPRGKHTEAFF,TGTGCCAGCAGCTTAGCCCCACGGGGCAAGCACACTGAAGCTTTCTTT
TRBD2,TRBV20-1,TRBJ2-5,many,CSASPGLAEETQYF,TGCAGTGCTTCGCCGGGACTAGCGGAAGAGACCCAGTACTTC
NA,TRBV28,TRBJ1-5,many,CASSPILTGPYQPQHF,TGTGCCAGCAGTCCTATCCTGACAGGCCCTTATCAGCCCCAGCATTTT
TRBD2,TRBV30,TRBJ2-7,many,CAWTYSMAGADEQYF,TGTGCCTGGACCTATTCCATGGCGGGAGCCGACGAGCAGTACTTC
NA,TRBV7-9,TRBJ1-5,NA,CASSVNTNQPQHF,TGTGCCAGCAGCGTTAATACAAATCAGCCCCAGCATTTT
TRBD2,TRBV11-2,TRBJ2-7,many,CASSLSLAGVGEQYF,TGTGCCAGCAGCTTATCCCTAGCGGGAGTAGGTGAGCAGTACTTC
NA,TRBV19,TRBJ2-1,NA,CASSVRSMGSYNEQFF,TGTGCCAGTAGTGTTCGTTCGATGGGCTCCTACAATGAGCAGTTCTTC
NA,TRBV10-3,TRBJ2-7,many,CAISAQEAYEQYF,TGTGCCATCAGTGCCCAGGAGGCCTACGAGCAGTACTTC
NA,TRBV7-3,TRBJ2-1,NA,CASSLISGEQFF,TGTGCCAGCAGCCTAATATCGGGTGAGCAGTTCTTC
NA,TRBV5-1,TRBJ2-3,few,CASSWDSTDTQYF,TGCGCCAGCAGCTGGGACAGCACAGATACGCAGTATTTT
NA,TRBV10-3,TRBJ1-2,many,CAISESMVQHRGYTF,TGTGCCATCAGTGAGTCGATGGTTCAGCATCGAGGCTACACCTTC
NA,TRBV7-9,TRBJ2-7,many,CASSLEMGLGEQYF,TGTGCCAGCAGCTTAGAGATGGGACTGGGCGAGCAGTACTTC
NA,TRBV28,TRBJ2-7,NA,CASSLFRDRYNEQYF,TGTGCCAGCAGTTTATTCAGGGACCGTTACAACGAGCAGTACTTC
NA,TRBV29-1,TRBJ2-7,once,CSVEGRNEQYF,TGCAGCGTTGAGGGGCGAAACGAGCAGTACTTC
TRBD2,TRBV11-2,TRBJ2-3,NA,CASSSGLAGQSSTDTQYF,TGTGCCAGCAGCTCGGGACTAGCGGGACAGTCTAGCACAGATACGCAGTATTTT
TRBD1,TRBV27,TRBJ1-2,many,CASSLPTGTGYGYTF,TGTGCCAGCAGTTTGCCGACCGGGACAGGCTATGGCTACACCTTC
NA,TRBV11-3,TRBJ2-3,many,CASSLGTDTDTQYF,TGTGCCAGCAGCTTAGGGACAGATACAGATACGCAGTATTTT
NA,TRBV9,TRBJ1-1,many,CASSVAGGQSEAFF,TGTGCCAGCAGCGTAGCCGGGGGACAATCTGAAGCTTTCTTT
NA,TRBV28,TRBJ1-2,many,CASSFQTGDEGYGYTF,TGTGCCAGCAGTTTCCAGACGGGGGATGAGGGATATGGCTACACCTTC
TRBD2,TRBV5-5,TRBJ2-7,once,CASSPSGLAGHEQYF,TGCGCCAGCAGCCCATCGGGACTAGCGGGACACGAGCAGTACTTC
NA,TRBV2,TRBJ1-5,many,CASSGLDGASNQPQHF,TGTGCCAGCAGTGGCCTGGACGGAGCTAGCAATCAGCCCCAGCATTTT
NA,TRBV2,TRBJ1-5,many,CASKMDRNQPQHF,TGTGCCAGCAAGATGGACAGAAATCAGCCCCAGCATTTT
TRBD1,TRBV6-9,TRBJ1-2,NA,CASSYVRQGFPAANYGYTF,TGTGCCAGCAGTTACGTGAGACAGGGGTTTCCGGCAGCTAACTATGGCTACACCTTC
NA,TRBV28,TRBJ1-1,many,CASSLPAMNTEAFF,TGCGCCAGCAGCTTGCCAGCTATGAACACTGAAGCTTTCTTT
NA,TRBV20-1,TRBJ2-5,many,CSARAAYQETQYF,TGCAGTGCTAGGGCAGCCTACCAAGAGACCCAGTACTTC
NA,TRBV20-1,TRBJ2-5,many,CSARDWGALGETQYF,TGCAGTGCTAGAGATTGGGGGGCACTTGGAGAGACCCAGTACTTC
NA,TRBV29-1,TRBJ1-5,few,CSVHDGNQPQHF,TGCAGCGTCCATGACGGCAATCAGCCCCAGCATTTT
NA,TRBV4-1,TRBJ2-1,NA,CASSQDFRMAYRYNEQFF,TGTGCCAGCAGCCAAGATTTCCGGATGGCGTATCGCTACAATGAGCAGTTCTTC
NA,TRBV30,TRBJ1-2,many,CAWRRPQGVYGYTF,TGTGCCTGGAGGAGACCGCAAGGAGTTTATGGCTACACCTTC
TRBD1,TRBV7-7,TRBJ2-1,many,CASSPTGEEQFF,TGTGCTAGCAGCCCGACAGGGGAGGAGCAGTTCTTC
NA,TRBV20-1,TRBJ2-1,many,CSAPRGINEQFF,TGCAGTGCCCCTCGGGGTATCAATGAGCAGTTCTTC
TRBD2,TRBV25-1,TRBJ2-5,NA,CASSDPLLAGAETQYF,TGTGCCAGCAGTGACCCTCTACTAGCGGGAGCCGAGACCCAGTACTTC
NA,TRBV9,TRBJ2-1,NA,CASSVGYGNNEQFF,TGTGCCAGCAGCGTAGGATACGGGAACAATGAGCAGTTCTTC
TRBD2,TRBV20-1,TRBJ2-7,many,CSARDPAGGNEQYF,TGCAGTGCTAGAGACCCAGCGGGAGGGAACGAGCAGTACTTC
NA,TRBV28,TRBJ2-7,many,CASSLGVGAYEQYF,TGTGCCAGCAGTTTAGGAGTGGGCGCCTACGAGCAGTACTTC
TRBD1,TRBV18,TRBJ1-2,many,CASSGTGQRGGYTF,TGTGCCAGCTCGGGGACAGGACAGCGGGGCGGCTACACCTTC
TRBD2,TRBV20-1,TRBJ2-7,many,CSGTSLAYEQYF,TGCAGCGGGACTAGCCTCGCCTACGAGCAGTACTTC
NA,TRBV27,TRBJ1-1,many,CASGVLGVGGTEAFF,TGTGCCAGCGGGGTCTTGGGGGTAGGGGGAACTGAAGCTTTCTTT
NA,TRBV7-9,TRBJ2-1,many,CASSPGRSSYNEQFF,TGTGCCAGCAGCCCAGGGCGAAGCTCCTACAATGAGCAGTTCTTC
NA,TRBV12-3/TRBV12-4,TRBJ2-5,many,CASNSWGKKGQETQYF,TGTGCCAGCAATTCTTGGGGGAAGAAGGGGCAAGAGACCCAGTACTTC
NA,TRBV25-1,TRBJ1-1,many,CASSDSALNTEAFF,TGTGCCAGCAGTGATTCGGCTCTGAACACTGAAGCTTTCTTT
NA,TRBV2,TRBJ1-4,few,CASRFTGEKLFF,TGTGCCAGCCGCTTTACAGGGGAAAAACTGTTTTTT
TRBD2,TRBV6-2/TRBV6-3,TRBJ2-2,many,CASSPRLAGVAANTGELFF,TGTGCCAGCAGTCCGCGACTAGCGGGAGTGGCCGCGAACACCGGGGAGCTGTTTTTT
NA,TRBV12-3/TRBV12-4,TRBJ2-7,many,CASSLGVGREQYF,TGTGCCAGCAGTTTAGGTGTCGGCCGCGAGCAGTACTTC
TRBD1,TRBV10-3,TRBJ1-2,few,CAISESGTGESGYTF,TGTGCCATCAGTGAGTCCGGGACAGGGGAGAGTGGCTACACCTTC
NA,TRBV30,TRBJ1-1,many,CAWNTGISGDTEAFF,TGTGCCTGGAACACAGGAATTTCCGGGGACACTGAAGCTTTCTTT
TRBD2,TRBV5-6,TRBJ2-7,few,CASSKGLNGDYEQYF,TGTGCCAGCAGCAAGGGACTAAACGGGGACTACGAGCAGTACTTC
NA,TRBV5-5,TRBJ2-5,NA,CASSMGDTAQYF,TGTGCCAGTAGTATGGGAGATACGGCCCAGTACTTC
TRBD1,TRBV7-9,TRBJ1-3,NA,CASSFGQDYSGNTIYF,TGTGCCAGCAGCTTCGGACAGGACTACTCTGGAAACACCATATATTTT
TRBD1,TRBV7-9,TRBJ2-6,NA,CASSFGDRAGANVLTF,TGTGCCAGCAGCTTCGGGGACAGAGCTGGGGCCAACGTCCTGACTTTC
NA,TRBV10-3,TRBJ2-1,NA,CAITNRSRNNEQFF,TGTGCCATCACCAACCGGTCACGAAACAATGAGCAGTTCTTC
NA,TRBV6-1,TRBJ1-1,many,CASNGGGTNTEAFF,TGTGCCAGCAACGGCGGAGGTACGAACACTGAAGCTTTCTTT
TRBD1,TRBV6-1,TRBJ2-3,many,CASSPLLTGTGGGDTQYF,TGTGCCAGCAGTCCCCTATTAACCGGGACAGGGGGAGGAGATACGCAGTATTTT
NA,TRBV6-2/TRBV6-3,TRBJ2-7,few,CASSYSRAGAYEQYF,TGTGCCAGCAGTTACTCGAGGGCGGGCGCCTACGAGCAGTACTTC